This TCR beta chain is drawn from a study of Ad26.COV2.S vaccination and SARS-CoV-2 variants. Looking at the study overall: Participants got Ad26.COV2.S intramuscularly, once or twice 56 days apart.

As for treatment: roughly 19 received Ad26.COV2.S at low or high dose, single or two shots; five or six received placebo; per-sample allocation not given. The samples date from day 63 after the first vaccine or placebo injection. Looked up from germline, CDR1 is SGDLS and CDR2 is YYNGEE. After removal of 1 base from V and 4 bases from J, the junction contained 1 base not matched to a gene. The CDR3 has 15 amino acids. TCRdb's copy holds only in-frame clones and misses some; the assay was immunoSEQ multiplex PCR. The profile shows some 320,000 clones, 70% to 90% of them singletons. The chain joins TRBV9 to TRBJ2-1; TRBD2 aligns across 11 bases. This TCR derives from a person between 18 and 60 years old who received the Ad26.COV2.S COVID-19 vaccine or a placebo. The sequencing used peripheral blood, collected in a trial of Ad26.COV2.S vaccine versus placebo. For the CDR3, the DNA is TGTGCCAGCAGCGTACGACTAGCGGGGTACAATGAGCAGTTCTTC. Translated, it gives CASSVRLAGYNEQFF.